This is a list of T cell receptor beta chains from one sample in a study of cytomegalovirus exposure and HLA in healthy donors. Sequencing was performed with immunoSEQ multiplex PCR; in TCRdb, only in-frame clones are kept and a portion is missing. The sample includes over 150,000 clones, roughly three quarters of them seen just once. The sequencing input was PBMCs. Receptors originate from a woman aged 45-65 years in good health and CMV-seropositive. Both conserved end residues are part of each CDR3. The order of the fields is J gene, D gene, clone size, V gene, CDR3 protein, CDR3 DNA. A D gene is named only where the DNA matches it firmly. Size tells how often a clone was seen (once, few, many) or the class of an expanded clone, and some rows leave it out.

TRBJ2-7,TRBD2,-,TRBV6-6,CASSRIRGVEQYF,TGTGCCAGCAGTCGTATTCGGGGGGTCGAGCAGTACTTC
TRBJ2-7,TRBD1,-,TRBV30,CAWSPGTGGYEQYF,TGTGCCTGGAGCCCCGGGACAGGAGGCTACGAGCAGTACTTC
TRBJ1-2,TRBD1,-,TRBV9,CASSGDSYGYTF,TGTGCCAGCAGCGGGGACAGCTATGGCTACACCTTC
TRBJ1-2,TRBD1,-,TRBV6-1,CASSDRQGPGHTRYTF,TGTGCCAGCAGTGACAGACAGGGGCCGGGACATACGCGGTACACCTTC
TRBJ2-7,TRBD1,-,TRBV6-1,CASSEVGTGHYEQYF,TGTGCCAGCAGTGAGGTAGGGACAGGGCACTACGAGCAGTACTTC
TRBJ2-2,TRBD1,-,TRBV11-3,CASSTQGALNTGELFF,TGTGCCAGCAGCACACAGGGGGCACTGAACACCGGGGAGCTGTTTTTT
TRBJ1-3,-,few,TRBV19,CASSIMAPGYSGNTIYF,TGTGCCAGTAGTATAATGGCGCCAGGCTACTCTGGAAACACCATATATTTT
TRBJ2-2,-,-,TRBV28,CASSLLGWGGGAGELFF,TGTGCCAGCAGTTTGTTGGGGTGGGGCGGTGGGGCCGGGGAGCTGTTTTTT
TRBJ1-4,-,-,TRBV20-1,CRRTGNEKLFF,TGCAGACGAACAGGTAATGAAAAACTGTTTTTT
TRBJ2-6,-,-,TRBV7-3,CASSSVAGANVLTF,TGTGCCAGCAGCTCGGTTGCTGGGGCCAACGTCCTGACTTTC
TRBJ1-1,-,few,TRBV11-2,CASSFRNTEAFF,TGTGCCAGCAGTTTCAGGAACACTGAAGCTTTCTTT
TRBJ1-1,-,-,TRBV13,CASSLGGQPNTEAFF,TGTGCCAGCAGCTTAGGTGGACAGCCGAACACTGAAGCTTTCTTT
TRBJ1-1,-,-,TRBV9,CASSVARGTEAFF,TGTGCCAGCAGCGTAGCGAGGGGGACTGAAGCTTTCTTT
TRBJ2-1,TRBD1,-,TRBV28,CASSPGTGSTYNEQFF,TGTGCCAGCAGCCCTGGGACAGGGAGTACCTACAATGAGCAGTTCTTC
TRBJ2-7,-,-,TRBV4-3,CASSQRRGLYEQYF,TGCGCCAGCAGCCAACGGCGGGGGCTCTACGAGCAGTACTTC
TRBJ2-5,-,-,TRBV5-6,CASSHGGAMGQETQYF,TGTGCCAGCAGCCACGGCGGGGCCATGGGGCAAGAGACCCAGTACTTC
TRBJ1-1,-,once,TRBV19,CASKRARQVVNTEAFF,TGTGCCAGTAAGAGGGCCCGACAGGTGGTGAACACTGAAGCTTTCTTT
TRBJ1-1,-,-,TRBV4-2,CASSGRTANTEAFF,TGTGCCAGCAGCGGACGGACAGCAAACACTGAAGCTTTCTTT
TRBJ2-2,-,-,TRBV18,CASSPRTVDNTGELFF,TGTGCCAGCTCACCACGGACAGTCGATAACACCGGGGAGCTGTTTTTT
TRBJ1-2,TRBD1,-,TRBV28,CASRPQGAVWGYTF,TGTGCCAGCAGGCCGCAGGGGGCCGTATGGGGCTACACCTTC
TRBJ1-2,-,-,TRBV4-1,CASSLRVEGVRRKINYGYTF,TGCGCCAGCAGCCTCCGAGTTGAGGGAGTCCGAAGAAAGATAAACTATGGCTACACCTTC
TRBJ1-1,-,-,TRBV2,CASRDITSEAFF,TGTGCCAGCAGGGACATAACGAGCGAAGCTTTCTTT
TRBJ2-7,-,-,TRBV19,CASSSLPGPYEQYF,TGTGCCAGTAGTAGCCTCCCGGGTCCCTACGAGCAGTACTTC
TRBJ1-1,-,-,TRBV6-5,CASSYYGAEAFF,TGTGCCAGCAGTTACTACGGGGCTGAAGCTTTCTTT
TRBJ1-3,-,-,TRBV7-8,CASSYGGSNTIYF,TGTGCCAGCAGCTACGGAGGCAGCAACACCATATATTTT
TRBJ2-1,TRBD2,-,TRBV2,CASTQGGGAEQFF,TGTGCCAGCACTCAAGGCGGGGGTGCTGAGCAGTTCTTC
TRBJ1-2,TRBD1,-,TRBV10-3,CAIRPGQGEEGYTF,TGTGCCATCAGACCGGGACAGGGGGAGGAGGGCTACACCTTC
TRBJ1-5,-,-,TRBV5-1,CASSYRNQPQHF,TGCGCCAGCAGCTATAGAAATCAGCCCCAGCATTTT
TRBJ2-1,-,-,TRBV5-4,CASSLDVSSYNEQFF,TGTGCCAGCAGCTTGGATGTGAGCTCCTACAATGAGCAGTTCTTC
TRBJ1-1,-,-,TRBV7-2,CASSLARDRYTEAFF,TGTGCCAGCAGCTTAGCGCGCGACAGGTATACTGAAGCTTTCTTT
TRBJ2-7,-,-,TRBV30,CAWADSLRDSRRHF,TGTGCCTGGGCAGATAGCCTCCGGGACTCCCGTCGGCACTTC
TRBJ2-3,-,few,TRBV29-1,CSVDDLGASSTDTQYF,TGCAGCGTTGATGACTTAGGGGCGTCTAGCACAGATACGCAGTATTTT
TRBJ2-3,TRBD1,-,TRBV6-1,CASSEYRTGADTQYF,TGTGCCAGCAGTGAATACCGAACAGGGGCAGATACGCAGTATTTT
TRBJ2-1,-,-,TRBV5-4,CASTLSPGSFNEQFF,TGTGCCAGCACCCTGAGTCCGGGTTCCTTCAATGAGCAGTTCTTC
TRBJ1-1,TRBD1,few,TRBV30,CAWSVTGGSTEAFF,TGTGCCTGGAGTGTGACAGGGGGAAGCACTGAAGCTTTCTTT
TRBJ2-5,-,-,TRBV5-4,CASSADIREEETQYF,TGTGCCAGCAGCGCCGACATACGTGAAGAGGAGACCCAGTACTTC
TRBJ2-5,TRBD1,-,TRBV6-1,CASSGSGGRETQYF,TGTGCCAGCAGTGGGTCAGGGGGCCGAGAGACCCAGTACTTC
TRBJ1-4,-,-,TRBV18,CASSPRETEKLFF,TGTGCCAGCTCACCACGGGAGACAGAAAAACTGTTTTTT
TRBJ2-7,-,-,TRBV5-4,CASSLGDNRYEQYF,TGTGCCAGCAGCTTGGGGGACAATAGATACGAGCAGTACTTC
TRBJ2-7,-,-,TRBV6-6,CASSWQSGPYEQYF,TGTGCCAGCAGTTGGCAGTCTGGCCCCTACGAGCAGTACTTC
TRBJ1-6,TRBD1,-,TRBV27,CASSHQTGEPNSPLHF,TGTGCCAGCAGCCATCAGACAGGGGAACCTAATTCACCCCTCCACTTT
TRBJ2-3,TRBD2,-,TRBV7-7,CASSLYPSGGPGDTQYF,TGTGCTAGCAGCTTATATCCTAGCGGGGGGCCGGGGGATACGCAGTATTTT
TRBJ2-7,-,-,TRBV20-1,CSARRGGEQYF,TGCAGTGCTAGACGTGGGGGGGAGCAGTACTTC
TRBJ1-4,-,-,TRBV19,CASREGGGEKLFF,TGTGCCAGTAGAGAGGGAGGAGGAGAAAAACTGTTTTTT
TRBJ1-2,-,-,TRBV30,CAWSPPGQVYTAGYTF,TGTGCCTGGAGTCCGCCGGGACAAGTCTACACCGCTGGCTACACCTTC
TRBJ2-2,TRBD2,-,TRBV4-3,CASSQVPSGGGGELFF,TGCGCCAGCAGCCAAGTTCCTAGCGGGGGTGGCGGGGAGCTGTTTTTT